The TCR beta chain described here comes from a study of blood T cell repertoires in COVID-19. Method: immunoSEQ multiplex PCR; TCRdb's copy keeps in-frame clones and lacks some. The sample contains about 79,000 clones, about 89% of which appear only once. Germline lookup yields CDR1 SGHRS and CDR2 YFSETQ. The CDR3 is made up of 14 amino acids. V lost 0 bases, J lost 11 bases, and 9 bases stayed unmatched. This TCR was sampled from a man aged 65-85 years with active or convalescent COVID-19. Sequencing was done on a sample of peripheral blood. The V call is TRBV5-1, the J call TRBJ1-1; 8 positions match TRBD1. The CDR3 region has the DNA TGCGCCAGCAGCTTGGAACGCCAGGGGGCGGTCGCTTTCTTT. This sequence encodes CASSLERQGAVAFF.